Reported below is one T cell receptor (beta chain). No antigen is known for it. These donors counted as nominally healthy when sampled, but unrecorded immune exposures were likely. V lost 5 bases, J lost 4 bases, and 5 bases stayed unmatched. The germline V gene encodes CDR1 SGHTA and CDR2 FQGNSA. The CDR3 extends over 15 amino acids. This specimen comes from a study of cytomegalovirus exposure and HLA in healthy donors. On the study more broadly: Researchers found that roughly 81% of a few hundred genotyped donors fell within the Caucasian-associated ancestry cluster.

In the PCR, 60 Vbeta and 13 Jbeta primers were used. Clones were sequenced by immunoSEQ multiplex PCR, and TCRdb holds only the in-frame ones, with some missing. The profile shows about 150,000 clones, roughly 62% of them singletons. Study-wide findings and caveats: The study designated roughly 150 TCR beta chains cytomegalovirus-associated. More clonal expansion characterized HLA-associated TCR beta chains than equally common others in a later analysis.

Sequenced input: PBMCs. The receptor was derived from a male donor in good health and CMV-seronegative. The gene calls are TRBV7-2 and TRBJ2-1, with 10 bases lining up with TRBD2. The CDR3 DNA is TGTGCCAGCAGCCCCGGACTAGCGGCTTACAATGAGCAGTTCTTC. Protein: CASSPGLAAYNEQFF.